A single T cell receptor beta chain is shown here with its context. The antigen remains undetermined. The data are from a study of CD8+ T cells in alopecia areata. Study conclusions and caveats: Researchers report lesional scalp, most notably alopecia totalis/universalis, outstripped normal scalp in clonality.

Lesional scalp tissue (obtained by punch biopsy) and peripheral blood were collected from alopecia areata patients. CD4+ and CD8+ T cells were sorted from PBMCs stained for CD3, CD4 and CD8. RNA was extracted and reverse transcribed into cDNA as the sequencing template. The method was immunoSEQ multiplex PCR; TCRdb's version includes in-frame clones alone and lacks a portion of them. The sample yields over 150,000 clones, more than 60% seen once. The CDR3 spans 14 residues. Trimming removed 1 base from V and 7 bases from J, with 14 bases in between. CDR1 is SGHNT, CDR2 YYREEE, per germline (reference sequence).

This clonotype was obtained from a human donor with alopecia areata. The sequencing here drew on CD4+ T cells sorted from blood, taken at week 0. The V call is TRBV5-4, the J call TRBJ1-2, with TRBD1 as a possible D gene (6 bases). The CDR3 protein is CASSLRGVGGGYTF. CDR3 bases: TGTGCCAGCAGCTTGAGGGGAGTAGGGGGTGGCTACACCTTC.